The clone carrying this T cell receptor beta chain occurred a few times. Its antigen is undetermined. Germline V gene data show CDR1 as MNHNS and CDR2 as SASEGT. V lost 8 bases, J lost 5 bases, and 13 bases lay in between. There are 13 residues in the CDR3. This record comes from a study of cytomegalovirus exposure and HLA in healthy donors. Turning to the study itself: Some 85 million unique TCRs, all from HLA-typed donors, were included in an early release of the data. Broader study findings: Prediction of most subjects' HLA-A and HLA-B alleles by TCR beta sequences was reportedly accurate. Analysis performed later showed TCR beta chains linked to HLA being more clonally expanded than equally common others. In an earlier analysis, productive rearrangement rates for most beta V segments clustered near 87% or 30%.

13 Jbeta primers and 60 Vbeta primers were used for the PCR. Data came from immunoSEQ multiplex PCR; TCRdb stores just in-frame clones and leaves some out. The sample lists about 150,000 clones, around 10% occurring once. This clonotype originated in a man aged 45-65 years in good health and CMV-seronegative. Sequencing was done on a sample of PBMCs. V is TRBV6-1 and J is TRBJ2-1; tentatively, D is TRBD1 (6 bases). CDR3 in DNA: TGTGCCAGCGACAGGCCGTTTCACAATGAGCAGTTCTTC. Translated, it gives CASDRPFHNEQFF.